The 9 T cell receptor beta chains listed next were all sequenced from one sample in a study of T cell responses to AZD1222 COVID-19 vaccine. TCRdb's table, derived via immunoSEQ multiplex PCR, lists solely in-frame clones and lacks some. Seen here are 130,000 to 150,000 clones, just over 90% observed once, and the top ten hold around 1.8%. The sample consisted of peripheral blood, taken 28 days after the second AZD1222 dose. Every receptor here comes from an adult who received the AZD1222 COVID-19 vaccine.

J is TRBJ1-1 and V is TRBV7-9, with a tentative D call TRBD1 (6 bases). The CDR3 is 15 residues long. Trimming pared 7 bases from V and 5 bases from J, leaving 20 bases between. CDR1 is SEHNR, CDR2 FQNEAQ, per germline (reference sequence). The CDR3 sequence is CASTEGGAPGTEAFF. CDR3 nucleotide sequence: TGTGCCAGCACCGAGGGGGGGGCGCCAGGGACTGAAGCTTTCTTT.

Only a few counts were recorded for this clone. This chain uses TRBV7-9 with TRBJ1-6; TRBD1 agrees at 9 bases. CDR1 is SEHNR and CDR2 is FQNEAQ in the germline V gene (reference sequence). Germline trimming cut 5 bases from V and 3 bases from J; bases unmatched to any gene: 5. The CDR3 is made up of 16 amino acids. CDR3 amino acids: CASSLGTGFYNSPLHF. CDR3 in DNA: TGTGCCAGCAGCCTGGGGACAGGGTTCTATAATTCACCCCTCCACTTT.

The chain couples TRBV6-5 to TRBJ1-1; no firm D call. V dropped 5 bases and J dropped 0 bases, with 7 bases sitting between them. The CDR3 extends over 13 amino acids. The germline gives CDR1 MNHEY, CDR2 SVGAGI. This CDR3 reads CASSPRMNTEAFF. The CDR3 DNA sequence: TGTGCCAGCAGTCCCCGGATGAACACTGAAGCTTTCTTT.

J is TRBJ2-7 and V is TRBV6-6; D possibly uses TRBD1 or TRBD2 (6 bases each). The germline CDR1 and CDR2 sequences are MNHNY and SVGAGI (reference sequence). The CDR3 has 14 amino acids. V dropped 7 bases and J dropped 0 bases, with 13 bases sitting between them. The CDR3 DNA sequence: TGTGCCAGCACCACCGGAGGGGGCTCCTACGAGCAGTACTTC. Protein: CASTTGGGSYEQYF.

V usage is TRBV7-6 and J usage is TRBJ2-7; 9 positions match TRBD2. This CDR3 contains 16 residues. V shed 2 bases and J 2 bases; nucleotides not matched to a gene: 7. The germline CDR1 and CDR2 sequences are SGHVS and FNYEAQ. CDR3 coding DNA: TGTGCCAGCAGCTTATCGGCTAGCGGGGACCCCTACGAGCAGTACTTC. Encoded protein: CASSLSASGDPYEQYF.

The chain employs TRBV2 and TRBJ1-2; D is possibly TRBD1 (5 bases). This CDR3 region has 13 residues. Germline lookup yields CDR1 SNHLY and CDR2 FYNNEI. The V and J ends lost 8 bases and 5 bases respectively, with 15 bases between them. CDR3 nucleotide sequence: TGTGCCAGCCGGTTTCGGGGGGAGTATGGCTACACCTTC. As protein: CASRFRGEYGYTF.

In DNA form, the CDR3 reads TGTGCCAGCAGCCTAGTGGACAAATCAGGCCCTATCTATGGCTACACCTTC. It encodes CASSLVDKSGPIYGYTF. The chain uses TRBV4-2 and TRBJ1-2; D might be TRBD1 (5 bases). The germline V and J ends were trimmed by 4 bases and 4 bases, with 22 bases remaining between them. Per germline, CDR1 LGHNA and CDR2 YNFKEQ. This CDR3 comprises 17 residues.

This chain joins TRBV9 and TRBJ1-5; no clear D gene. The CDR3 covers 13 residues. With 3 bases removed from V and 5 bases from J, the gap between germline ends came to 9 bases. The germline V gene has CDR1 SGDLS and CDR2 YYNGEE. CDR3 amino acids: CASSASGDQPQHF. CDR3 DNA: TGTGCCAGCAGCGCCTCAGGCGATCAGCCCCAGCATTTT.

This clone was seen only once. The CDR3: CASSERLAGQETQYF. Here the CDR3 DNA reads TGTGCCAGCAGTGAAAGGCTAGCGGGACAAGAGACCCAGTACTTC. The chain recombines TRBV25-1 with TRBJ2-5; 9 nucleotides agree with TRBD2. Trimming at V came to 2 bases and at J to 2 bases, leaving 3 bases not matched to a gene. The V gene's germline CDR1 is MGHDK and CDR2 SYGVNS. CDR3 length: 15 amino acids. The full variable domain, completed using reference TRBV25-1 and TRBJ2-5, is EADIYQTPRYLVIGTGKKITLECSQTMGHDKMYWYQQDPGMELHLIHYSYGVNSTEKGDLSSESTVSRIRTEHFPLTLESARPSHTSQYLCASSERLAGQETQYFGPGTRLLVL.